This T cell receptor (beta chain) was obtained from a study of CD8+CD57+ T cells in acquired aplastic anemia (dated by TCRdb to the late 2010s). At the level of the whole study: A mean of around 3 ug of DNA, ranging from roughly 0.2 to 27.4 ug, was extracted from sorted CD4+ and CD8+ cells. Mean read counts for healthy donor samples were approximately 10 million for CD4+ cells and roughly 12 million for CD8+ cells.

Overall study results and their limits: Although 25 to 30 CD8+ CDR3 sequences were shared by patients and controls, these sequences appeared highly expressed in patients and within the immunodominant clones of patients. CD8+ Simpson's diversity did not differ significantly between patients and healthy controls (P=0.060).

In this study, sorted CD4+ and CD8+ T cells from the blood of healthy subjects and of severe aplastic anemia patients had their TCR repertoires deep-sequenced. Ficoll-Paque density gradient centrifugation was used to isolate peripheral blood mononuclear cells. Before DNA extraction, CD4+ and CD8+ T cells were sorted with FACS or magnetic beads. The CDR3 runs 15 amino acids, cysteine and phenylalanine included. The DNA shown is the 45-base CDR3, in frame from base 1. Trimming at the junction amounts to 2 bases on V and 3 bases on J, and the germline ends lie 12 bases apart. As encoded in the germline V gene, CDR1 is SGHTA while CDR2 is FQGTGA. Genomic DNA was used as template for profiling of TCR beta VDJ combinations and CDR3 sequences. TCR repertoire sequencing was run on an Illumina HiSeq 2000. The authors processed their data as follows. TRBV/TRBJ rearrangement plots, CDR3 size and DJ length profiles, and Simpson's diversity index were used to evaluate the repertoires. The immunodominant clone was defined as the most abundant DNA sequence in deep sequencing data. CDR3 amino acid sequences were screened for sharing across subjects and compared with published repertoires and the VDJdb database. TCRdb reprocessed the public reads (quality trimming at Q25 with fastp, clone calling with MiXCR) and kept in-frame beta chains. Under each unique CDR3 protein, matching rows form one entry showing the most common genes and DNA. For this entry, the V and J calls and clone size follow TCRdb and not the study's own pipeline. Counted in this sample were 150,000 to 200,000 distinct CDR3 sequences; about half of them appeared once. The ten largest clones take up approximately 2.9% of the sample.

Many counts were recorded for this clonotype. There is no known antigen for this receptor. Within one base of it there is no much larger clone, and no base qualities were kept. This receptor was taken from a human donor in good health. Input material: sorted CD4+, CD8+, or CD8+CD57+ T cells (not recorded which) from PBMCs. Recombination connected TRBV7-3 to TRBJ2-3, with a weak D call of TRBD1 (5 bases match). The DNA is TGTGCCAGCAGCTTAGTGAACGGACAAACAGATACGCAGTATTTT. Protein translation: CASSLVNGQTDTQYF.